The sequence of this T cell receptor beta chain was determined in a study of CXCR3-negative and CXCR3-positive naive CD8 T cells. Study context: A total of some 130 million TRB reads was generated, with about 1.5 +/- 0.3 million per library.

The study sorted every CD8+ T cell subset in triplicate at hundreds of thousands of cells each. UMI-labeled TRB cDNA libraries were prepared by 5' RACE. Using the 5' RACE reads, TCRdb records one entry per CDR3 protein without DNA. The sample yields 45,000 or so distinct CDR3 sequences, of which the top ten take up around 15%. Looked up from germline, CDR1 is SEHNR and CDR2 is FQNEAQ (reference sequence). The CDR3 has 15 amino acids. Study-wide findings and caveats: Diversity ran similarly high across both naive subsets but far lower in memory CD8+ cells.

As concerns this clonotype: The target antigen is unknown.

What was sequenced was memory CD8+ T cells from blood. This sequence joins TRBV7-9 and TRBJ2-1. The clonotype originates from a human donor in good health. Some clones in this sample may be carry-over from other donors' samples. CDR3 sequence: CASRFTFSSYNEQFF.